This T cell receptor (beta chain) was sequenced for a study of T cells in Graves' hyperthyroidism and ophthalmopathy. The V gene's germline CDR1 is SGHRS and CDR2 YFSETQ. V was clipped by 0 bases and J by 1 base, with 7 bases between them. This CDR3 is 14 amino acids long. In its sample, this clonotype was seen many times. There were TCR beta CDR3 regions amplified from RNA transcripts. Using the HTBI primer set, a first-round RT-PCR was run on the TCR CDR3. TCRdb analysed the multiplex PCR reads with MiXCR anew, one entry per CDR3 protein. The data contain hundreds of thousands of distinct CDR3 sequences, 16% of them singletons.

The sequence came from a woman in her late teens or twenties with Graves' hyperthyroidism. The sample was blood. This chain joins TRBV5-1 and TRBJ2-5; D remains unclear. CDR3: CASSLASSQETQYF. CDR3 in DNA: TGCGCCAGCAGCTTGGCCAGCTCCCAAGAGACCCAGTACTTC. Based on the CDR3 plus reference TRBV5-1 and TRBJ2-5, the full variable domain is KAGVTQTPRYLIKTRGQQVTLSCSPISGHRSVSWYQQTPGQGLQFLFEYFSETQRNKGNFPGRFSGRQFSNSRSEMNVSTLELGDSALYLCASSLASSQETQYFGPGTRLLVL.